This entry features one TCR beta chain sequence. Many counts were recorded for this clonotype. The specificity of this receptor is unknown. No much larger clonotype is one base removed from it; base qualities were not supplied. Library creation used multiplex PCR. The sample was run on an Illumina HiSeq 4000. TCR beta libraries were built with iRepertoire HTBI primers and Arm-PCR amplification of CDR3 regions. Before sequencing, the PCR products went through gel purification. On the study's bioinformatics: Gene usage analysis of CDR3 amino acid clonotypes used the 50 to 70 TRBV and approximately 13 TRBJ segments found across samples. Filtered high-quality paired reads were merged into contigs using COPE and FqMerger. BLAST was used to align contigs to the IMGT TRBV, TRBD and TRBJ reference genes, and CDR3 was defined following IMGT. Any clonotype with a frequency above 0.1% was counted as a highly expanded clone. Shannon entropy was used to measure repertoire diversity, and the Gini coefficient was used to measure V-J evenness. A clonotype found in more than one individual was treated as public. TCRdb trimmed the raw reads at Q25, called clones with MiXCR and kept productive beta chains. A single entry per CDR3 protein holds the most common genes and DNA from its merged rows. None of the V and J calls come from the authors' own analysis; TCRdb made them. In this sample the table shows under 450,000 distinct CDR3 sequences, 23% of which occur a single time. The biggest ten clones account for approximately 28% of the sample.

The germline V gene encodes CDR1 SNHLY and CDR2 FYNNEI. The CDR3 covers 15 residues, taking in both the cysteine and the phenylalanine. Of all the DNA, just the CDR3 is kept, 45 bases in frame from base 1. Trimming accounts for 8 bases at V and 3 bases at J, while the number of junction bases matched to no gene is 10. The sample's time point label, decoded: persistent/refractory GD, antithyroid drugs over 5 years with positive TRAb. RNA was extracted from PBMCs in TRIzol for both TCR sequencing and RNA sequencing. Graves' disease was diagnosed according to American Thyroid Association guidelines. Patients for the study were recruited at an endocrinology department in Xi'an, China. From each patient, 7.5 to 10 milliliters of peripheral blood was collected into an EDTA anticoagulant tube. PBMCs were isolated by Ficoll Paque Plus density gradient separation without further T cell sorting. RNA quality was checked with an Agilent 2100 Bioanalyzer and agarose gel, and concentration with a NanoDrop 2000.

The data were taken from a study of regulatory T cells in long-lasting Graves disease (dated by TCRdb to about 2021). For the wider study: To count as having persistent Graves' disease, a patient had to have received antithyroid drug treatment for over 5 years with TSH receptor autoantibodies remaining persistently positive. Peripheral blood TCR sequencing and RNA sequencing compared persistent Graves' disease patients with newly diagnosed Graves' disease patients. The study was conducted in China and was registered as a clinical trial. A total of around 35 samples underwent TCR sequencing, from roughly 13 patients with persistent Graves' disease and approximately 20 patients with newly diagnosed Graves' disease. Antithyroid drugs had been taken for approximately 10 years on average by persistent Graves' disease patients in the clinical cohort. Overall study outcomes, separate from this receptor: Persistent disease showed preferential use of TRBV28, TRBJ1-2 and TRBJ2-5, whereas newly diagnosed disease favored TRBV20-1 and TRBJ2-1. As a limitation, the authors acknowledged that the small sample size may reduce accuracy. Lower TCR Shannon entropy and fewer highly expanded clones were observed in persistent Graves' disease patients than in newly diagnosed patients, which suggested clonal expansion. Only peripheral blood was studied, because thyroid tissue, the primary lesion, was inaccessible. Sequencing and analysis were limited to the TCR beta chain. Persistent patients shared more public clonotypes among themselves (fewer than 3,000) than newly diagnosed patients did (approximately 870).

Recombination connected TRBV2 to TRBJ2-5, with 9 bases matching TRBD1. The receptor was derived from a woman between 40 and 55 years old with Graves disease. Donor details come from another sample of the same person, matched by shared clones. Sequenced material: peripheral blood mononuclear cells (PBMCs), taken when the disease was refractory, from a patient treated with antithyroid drugs. The CDR3 corresponds to CASVPAGQGEETQYF. The nucleotides read TGTGCCAGCGTACCGGCGGGACAGGGAGAAGAGACCCAGTACTTC.